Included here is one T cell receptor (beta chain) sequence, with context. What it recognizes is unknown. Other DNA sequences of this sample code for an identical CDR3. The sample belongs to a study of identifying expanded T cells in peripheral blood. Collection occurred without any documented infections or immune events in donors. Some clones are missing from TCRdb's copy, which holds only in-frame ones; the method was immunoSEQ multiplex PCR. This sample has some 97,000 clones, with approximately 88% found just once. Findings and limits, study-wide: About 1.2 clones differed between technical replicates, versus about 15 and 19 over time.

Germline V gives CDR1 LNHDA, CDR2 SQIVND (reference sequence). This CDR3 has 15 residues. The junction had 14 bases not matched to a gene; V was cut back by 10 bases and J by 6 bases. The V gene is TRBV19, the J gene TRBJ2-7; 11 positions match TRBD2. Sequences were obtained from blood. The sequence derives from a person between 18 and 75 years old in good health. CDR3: CATRGLAGGAGEQYF. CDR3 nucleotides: TGTGCCACTCGGGGGCTAGCGGGGGGTGCCGGCGAGCAGTACTTC. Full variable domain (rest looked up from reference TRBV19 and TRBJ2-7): DGGITQSPKYLFRKEGQNVTLSCEQNLNHDAMYWYRQDPGQGLRLIYYSQIVNDFQKGDIAEGYSVSREKKESFPLTVTSAQKNPTAFYLCATRGLAGGAGEQYFGPGTRLTVT.